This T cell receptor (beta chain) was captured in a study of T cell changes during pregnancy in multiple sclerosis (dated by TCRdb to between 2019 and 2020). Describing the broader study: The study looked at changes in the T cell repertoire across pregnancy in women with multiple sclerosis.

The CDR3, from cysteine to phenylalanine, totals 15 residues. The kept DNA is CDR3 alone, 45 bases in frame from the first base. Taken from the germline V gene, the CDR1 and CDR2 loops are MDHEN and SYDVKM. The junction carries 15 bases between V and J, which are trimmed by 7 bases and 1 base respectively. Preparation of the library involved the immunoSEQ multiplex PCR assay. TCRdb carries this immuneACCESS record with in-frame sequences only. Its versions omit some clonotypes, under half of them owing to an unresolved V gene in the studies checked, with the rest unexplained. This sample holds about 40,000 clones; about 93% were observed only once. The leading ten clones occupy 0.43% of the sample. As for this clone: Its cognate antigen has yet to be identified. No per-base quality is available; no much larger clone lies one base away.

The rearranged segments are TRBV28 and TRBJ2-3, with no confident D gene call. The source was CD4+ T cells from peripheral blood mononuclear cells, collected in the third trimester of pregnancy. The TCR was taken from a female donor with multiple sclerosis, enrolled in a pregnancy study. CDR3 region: CASKSSLGRTDTQYF. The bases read TGTGCCAGCAAGTCCTCTTTGGGCCGCACAGATACGCAGTATTTT.